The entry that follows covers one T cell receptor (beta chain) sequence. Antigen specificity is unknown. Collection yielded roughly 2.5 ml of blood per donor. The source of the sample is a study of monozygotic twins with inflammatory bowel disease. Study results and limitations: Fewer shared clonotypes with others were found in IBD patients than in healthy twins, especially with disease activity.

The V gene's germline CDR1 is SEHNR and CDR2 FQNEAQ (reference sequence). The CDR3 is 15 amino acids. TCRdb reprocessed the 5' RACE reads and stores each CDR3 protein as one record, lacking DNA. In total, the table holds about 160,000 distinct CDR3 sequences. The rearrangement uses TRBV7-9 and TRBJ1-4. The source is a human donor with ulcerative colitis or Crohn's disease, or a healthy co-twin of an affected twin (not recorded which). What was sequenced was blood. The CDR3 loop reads CASSLVRSDNEKLFF.